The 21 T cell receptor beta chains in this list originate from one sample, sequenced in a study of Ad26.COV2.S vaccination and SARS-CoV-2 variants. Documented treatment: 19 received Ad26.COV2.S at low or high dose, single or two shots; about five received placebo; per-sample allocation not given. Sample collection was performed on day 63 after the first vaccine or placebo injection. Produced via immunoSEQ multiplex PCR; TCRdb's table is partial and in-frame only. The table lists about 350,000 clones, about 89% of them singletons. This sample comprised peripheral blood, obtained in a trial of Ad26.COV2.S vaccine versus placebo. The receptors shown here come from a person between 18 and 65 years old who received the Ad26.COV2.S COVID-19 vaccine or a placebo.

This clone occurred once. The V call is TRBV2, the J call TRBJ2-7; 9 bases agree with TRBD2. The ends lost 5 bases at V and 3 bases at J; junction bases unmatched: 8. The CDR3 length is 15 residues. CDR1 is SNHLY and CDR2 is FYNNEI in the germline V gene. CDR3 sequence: CASSSRGGVYYEQYF. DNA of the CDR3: TGTGCCAGCAGTTCCCGCGGGGGGGTTTACTACGAGCAGTACTTC.

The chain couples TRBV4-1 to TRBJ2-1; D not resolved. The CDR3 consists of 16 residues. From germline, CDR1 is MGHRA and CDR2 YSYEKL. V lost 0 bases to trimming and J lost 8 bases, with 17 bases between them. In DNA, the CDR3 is TGCGCCAGCAGCCAAGATTGGACCCAGACGGGCGATGAGCAGTTCTTC. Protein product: CASSQDWTQTGDEQFF.

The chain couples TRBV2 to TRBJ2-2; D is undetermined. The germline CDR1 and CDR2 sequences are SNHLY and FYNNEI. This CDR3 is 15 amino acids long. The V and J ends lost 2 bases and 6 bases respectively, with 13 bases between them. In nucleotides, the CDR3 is TGTGCCAGCAGTGAAAGTTGGGTTGTCTCCGGGGAGCTGTTTTTT. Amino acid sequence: CASSESWVVSGELFF.

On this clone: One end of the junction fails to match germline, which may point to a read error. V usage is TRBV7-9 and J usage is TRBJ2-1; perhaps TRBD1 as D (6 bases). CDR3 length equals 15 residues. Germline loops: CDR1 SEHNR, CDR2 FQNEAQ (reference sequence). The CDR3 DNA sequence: TGTGCCAGCAGCTTCACCGGGACATCGGCGCGGATACAAGTCTTC. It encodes CASSFTGTSARIQVF.

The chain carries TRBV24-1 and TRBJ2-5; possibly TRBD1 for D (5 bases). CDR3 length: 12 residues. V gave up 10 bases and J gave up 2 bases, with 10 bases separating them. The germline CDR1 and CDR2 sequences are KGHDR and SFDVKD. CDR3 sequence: CATVPGQETQYF. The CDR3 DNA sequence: TGTGCCACGGTCCCAGGGCAAGAGACCCAGTACTTC.

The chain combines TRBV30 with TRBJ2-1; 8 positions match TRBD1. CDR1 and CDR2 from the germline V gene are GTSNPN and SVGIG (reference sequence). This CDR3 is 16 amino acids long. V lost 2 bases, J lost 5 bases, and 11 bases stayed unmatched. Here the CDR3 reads CAWSLSPRTGNNEQFF. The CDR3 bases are TGTGCCTGGAGTCTTTCCCCAAGGACAGGGAACAATGAGCAGTTCTTC.

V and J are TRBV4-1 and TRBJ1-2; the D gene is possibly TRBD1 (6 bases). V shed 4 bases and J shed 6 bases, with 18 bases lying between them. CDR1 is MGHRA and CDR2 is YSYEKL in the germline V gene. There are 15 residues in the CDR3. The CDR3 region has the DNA TGCGCCAGCAGCCCAATACGGGGGGCGGGAGATGGCTACACCTTC. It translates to CASSPIRGAGDGYTF.

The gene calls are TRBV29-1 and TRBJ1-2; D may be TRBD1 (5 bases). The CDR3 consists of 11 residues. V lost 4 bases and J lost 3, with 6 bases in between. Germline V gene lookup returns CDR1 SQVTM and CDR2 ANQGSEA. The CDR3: CSVGGDYGYTF. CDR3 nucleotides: TGCAGCGTTGGGGGGGACTATGGCTACACCTTC.

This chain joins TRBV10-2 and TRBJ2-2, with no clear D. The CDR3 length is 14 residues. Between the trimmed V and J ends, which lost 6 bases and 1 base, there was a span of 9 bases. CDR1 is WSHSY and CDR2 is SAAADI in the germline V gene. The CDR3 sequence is CASRPDLNTGELFF. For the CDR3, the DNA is TGCGCCAGCAGACCTGACTTGAACACCGGGGAGCTGTTTTTT.

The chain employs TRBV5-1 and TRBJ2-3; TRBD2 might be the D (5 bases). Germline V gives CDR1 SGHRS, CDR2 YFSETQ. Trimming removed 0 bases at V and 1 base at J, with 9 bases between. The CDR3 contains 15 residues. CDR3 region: CASSLVKGGTDTQYF. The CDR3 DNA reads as TGCGCCAGCAGCTTGGTAAAGGGAGGCACAGATACGCAGTATTTT.

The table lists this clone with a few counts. Here the CDR3 reads CASLGQLDNSPLHF. The CDR3 DNA reads as TGTGCCAGCCTCGGACAGTTGGATAATTCACCCCTCCACTTT. The chain is built from TRBV6-5 and TRBJ1-6, with D possibly TRBD1 on 6 matching bases. V lost 8 bases, J lost 5 bases, and 13 bases lay in between. This CDR3 has 14 amino acids. The germline gives CDR1 MNHEY, CDR2 SVGAGI.

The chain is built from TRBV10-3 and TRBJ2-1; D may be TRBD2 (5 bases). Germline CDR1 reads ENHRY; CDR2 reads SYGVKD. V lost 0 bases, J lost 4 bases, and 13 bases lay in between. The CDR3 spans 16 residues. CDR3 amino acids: CAISESSEGRYNEQFF. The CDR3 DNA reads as TGTGCCATCAGTGAGTCGAGTGAGGGCAGATACAATGAGCAGTTCTTC.

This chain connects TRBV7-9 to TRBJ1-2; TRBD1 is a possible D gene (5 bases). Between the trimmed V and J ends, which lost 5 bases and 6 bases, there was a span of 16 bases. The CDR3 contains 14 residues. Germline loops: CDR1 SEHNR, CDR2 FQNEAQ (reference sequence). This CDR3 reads CASSVGTEGNGYTF. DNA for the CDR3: TGTGCCAGCAGCGTCGGGACGGAGGGAAATGGCTACACCTTC.

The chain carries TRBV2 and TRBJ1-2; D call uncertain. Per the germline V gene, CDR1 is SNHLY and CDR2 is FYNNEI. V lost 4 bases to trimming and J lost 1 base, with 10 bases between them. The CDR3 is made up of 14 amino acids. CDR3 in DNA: TGTGCCAGCAGTGTGGTTTCTGGTAACTATGGCTACACCTTC. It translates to CASSVVSGNYGYTF.

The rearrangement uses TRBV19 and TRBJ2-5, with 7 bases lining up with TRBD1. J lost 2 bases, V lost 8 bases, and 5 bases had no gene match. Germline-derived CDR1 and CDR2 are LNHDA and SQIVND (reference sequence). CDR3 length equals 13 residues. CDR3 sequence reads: CASGGQRQETQYF. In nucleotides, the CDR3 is TGTGCCAGTGGGGGACAGCGACAAGAGACCCAGTACTTC.

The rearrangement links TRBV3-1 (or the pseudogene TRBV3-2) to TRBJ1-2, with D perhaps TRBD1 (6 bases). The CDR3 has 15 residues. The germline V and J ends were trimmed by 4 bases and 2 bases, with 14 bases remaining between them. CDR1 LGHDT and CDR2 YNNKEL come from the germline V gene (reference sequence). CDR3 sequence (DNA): TGTGCCAGCAGCCCGACACGGGACACAAACTATGGCTACACCTTC. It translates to CASSPTRDTNYGYTF.

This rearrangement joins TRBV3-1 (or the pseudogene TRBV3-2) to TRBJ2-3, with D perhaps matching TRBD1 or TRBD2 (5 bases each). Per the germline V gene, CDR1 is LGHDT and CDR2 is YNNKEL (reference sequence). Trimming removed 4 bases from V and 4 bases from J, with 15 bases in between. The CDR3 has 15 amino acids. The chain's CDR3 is CASSPTGRHADTQYF. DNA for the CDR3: TGTGCCAGCAGCCCCACGGGACGGCACGCAGATACGCAGTATTTT.

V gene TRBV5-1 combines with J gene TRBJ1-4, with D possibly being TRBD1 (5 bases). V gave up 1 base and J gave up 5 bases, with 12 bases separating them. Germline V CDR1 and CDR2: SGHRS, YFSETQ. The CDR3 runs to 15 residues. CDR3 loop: CASSLLAGRNEKLFF. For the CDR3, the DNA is TGCGCCAGCAGCTTGCTGGCAGGGAGAAATGAAAAACTGTTTTTT.

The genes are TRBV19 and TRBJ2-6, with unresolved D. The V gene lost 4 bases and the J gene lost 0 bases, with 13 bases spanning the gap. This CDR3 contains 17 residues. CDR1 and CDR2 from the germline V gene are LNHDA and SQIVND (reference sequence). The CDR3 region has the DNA TGTGCCAGTAGTAGGGTCAGCTCCCCCTCTGGGGCCAACGTCCTGACTTTC. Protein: CASSRVSSPSGANVLTF.

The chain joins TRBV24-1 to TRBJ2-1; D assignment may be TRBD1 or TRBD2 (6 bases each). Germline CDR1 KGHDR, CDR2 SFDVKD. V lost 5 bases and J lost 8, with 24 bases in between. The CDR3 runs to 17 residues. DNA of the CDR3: TGTGCCACCAGTGCTGGGGGAGGCAGGGGAATTTTGGATGAGCAGTTCTTC. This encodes CATSAGGGRGILDEQFF.

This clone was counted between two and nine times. The CDR3 reads CASSLDRAEGPYEQYF. CDR3 DNA: TGTGCCAGCAGCCTAGACCGAGCGGAAGGGCCCTACGAGCAGTACTTC. The rearrangement uses TRBV5-6 and TRBJ2-7, with D perhaps matching TRBD2 (5 bases). Trimming stripped 4 bases from V and 2 bases from J, with 19 bases between. Germline values: CDR1 SGHDT, CDR2 YYEEEE. The CDR3 is 16 residues long.